This T cell receptor (beta chain) was identified in a study of shared clonotypes between healthy human individuals. Study-wide results and limits: Only blood was sampled, and tissue TCR repertoires likely differ from blood ones. Among donors, clonotype sharing was expected to be affected by sequencing depth.

Note on this clone: Its cognate antigen is unknown.

Data came from immunoSEQ multiplex PCR; TCRdb stores just in-frame clones and leaves some out. The sample includes approximately 2,000,000 clones, roughly 90% of them seen just once. The CD4+ fraction was divided into a CD45RA+ naive subset and a CD45RA-negative memory subset. The clonotype originates from a man younger than 30 in good health. Some clones in this sample may be carry-over from other donors' samples. Input material: naive CD4+ T cells from PBMCs. Subset meaning: CD45RA+ positively selected.

In DNA, the CDR3 is TGCGCCAGCAGCCAAGTAGTCGCCAACACCGGGGAGCTGTTTTTT. This translates into CASSQVVANTGELFF. V is TRBV4-1 and J is TRBJ2-2; the D is unclear. The CDR3 is 15 amino acids. V gave up 1 base and J gave up 2 bases, with 8 bases separating them. CDR1 is MGHRA and CDR2 is YSYEKL in the germline V gene.